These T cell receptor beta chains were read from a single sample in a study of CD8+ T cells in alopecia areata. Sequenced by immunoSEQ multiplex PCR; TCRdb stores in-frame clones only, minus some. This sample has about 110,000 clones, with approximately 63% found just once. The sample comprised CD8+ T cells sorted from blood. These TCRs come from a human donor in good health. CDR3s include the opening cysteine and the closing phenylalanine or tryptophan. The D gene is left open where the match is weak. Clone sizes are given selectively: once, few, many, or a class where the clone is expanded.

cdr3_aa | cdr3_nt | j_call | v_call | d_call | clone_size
CASSPADGAEAFF | TGTGCCAGCAGCCCCGCCGACGGCGCTGAAGCTTTCTTT | TRBJ1-1 | TRBV5-4 | NA | NA
CASSELVVPDTQYF | TGTGCCAGCAGTGAACTGGTCGTCCCAGATACGCAGTATTTT | TRBJ2-3 | TRBV6-1 | NA | NA
CASSQGQGPYEQYF | TGTGCCAGCAGCCAAGGACAGGGCCCGTACGAGCAGTACTTC | TRBJ2-7 | TRBV14 | TRBD1 | NA
CASSRASGGADEQYF | TGTGCCAGCTCGCGGGCTAGCGGGGGGGCCGACGAGCAGTACTTC | TRBJ2-7 | TRBV28 | TRBD2 | NA
CARLGGGETQYF | TGTGCTAGGCTAGGAGGGGGTGAGACCCAGTACTTC | TRBJ2-5 | TRBV30 | NA | once
CASSGDGNQPQHF | TGTGCCAGCAGTGGGGATGGCAATCAGCCCCAGCATTTT | TRBJ1-5 | TRBV25-1 | NA | few
CATSRVDSAWEQYF | TGTGCCACCAGCAGAGTTGACAGTGCCTGGGAGCAGTACTTC | TRBJ2-7 | TRBV15 | NA | NA
CASSLYLPRTSGGNEQYF | TGTGCCAGCAGCCTGTACTTACCCCGGACTAGCGGGGGGAACGAGCAGTACTTC | TRBJ2-7 | TRBV4-2 | TRBD2 | few
CASSPSGGVNEQFF | TGTGCCAGCAGTCCTAGCGGGGGAGTTAATGAGCAGTTCTTC | TRBJ2-1 | TRBV27 | TRBD2 | NA
CASSLAGTGSSYGYTF | TGTGCCAGCAGCTTAGCGGGGACGGGGTCGTCGTATGGCTACACCTTC | TRBJ1-2 | TRBV11-2 | NA | NA
CASSLLFGGLGNEQFF | TGTGCCAGCAGCTTACTTTTCGGGGGCCTTGGCAATGAGCAGTTCTTC | TRBJ2-1 | TRBV7-2 | NA | NA
CASSPQGYNEQFF | TGCGCCAGCAGCCCTCAGGGGTACAATGAGCAGTTCTTC | TRBJ2-1 | TRBV4-3 | NA | few
CSAVGGTDTQYF | TGCAGCGCTGTTGGGGGTACCGATACGCAGTATTTT | TRBJ2-3 | TRBV29-1 | NA | NA
CASSPGRTYGYTF | TGTGCCAGCAGCCCGGGACGGACCTATGGCTACACCTTC | TRBJ1-2 | TRBV13 | NA | NA
CASSFNEQFF | TGTGCCAGCAGCTTCAATGAGCAGTTCTTC | TRBJ2-1 | TRBV11-2 | NA | NA
CASSSTGLGAYEQYF | TGCGCCAGCAGTTCAACCGGTTTGGGAGCCTACGAGCAGTACTTC | TRBJ2-7 | TRBV5-1 | NA | NA
CASSPRGDRGHGYTF | TGTGCCAGCAGCCCCAGGGGCGACAGGGGACATGGCTACACCTTC | TRBJ1-2 | TRBV7-9 | TRBD1 | NA